This T cell receptor beta chain was retrieved from a study of T cell responses to AZD1222 COVID-19 vaccine. Findings and limits, study-wide: Breadth and depth of Spike-specific TCRs rose after two AZD1222 doses.

A word on this clone: Its antigen is currently unknown.

Measured with immunoSEQ multiplex PCR; TCRdb has only the in-frame clones, and not every one. The repertoire holds 130,000 or so clones, 80% to 90% seen once, with more than 2.5% in the top ten. The starting material was peripheral blood, obtained on day 0 of AZD1222 vaccination. The TCR sequence derives from an adult in good health.

The CDR3 here is CASSFAGSGNTIYF. In nucleotides, the CDR3 is TGTGCCAGCAGTTTCGCGGGCTCTGGAAACACCATATATTTT. This rearrangement joins TRBV27 to TRBJ1-3, with D hard to call. The CDR3 contains 14 residues. The V gene lost 3 bases and the J gene lost 0 bases, with 6 bases spanning the gap. CDR1 is MNHEY, CDR2 SMNVEV, per germline (reference sequence).